This TCR beta chain is drawn from a study of CD8+CD57+ T cells in acquired aplastic anemia. As for the study in general: Sorting CD4+ and CD8+ cells gave DNA averaging approximately 3 ug.

Profiling that covered TCR beta VDJ and CDR3 relied on genomic DNA as its template. TCRdb used MiXCR to reprocess the reads, holding one entry per CDR3 protein. The top ten clones hold less than 10% of a sample with about 270,000 distinct CDR3 sequences, approximately 55% of them seen once. Points from the study as a whole: Comparison of patients with controls identified roughly 30 shared CD8+ CDR3 sequences. Significance was not reached for CD8+ Simpson's diversity between patients and controls.

The CDR3 spans 13 residues. The V and J ends lost 1 base and 4 bases respectively, with 7 bases between them. This clonotype has ten or more counts. The antigen is unknown. Sequencing input: sorted CD4+, CD8+, or CD8+CD57+ T cells (not recorded which) from PBMCs. The chain joins TRBV12-3 or TRBV12-4 to TRBJ1-2; D unresolved. The sequence was obtained from a human donor with severe aplastic anemia or a healthy control (not recorded which). As DNA, the CDR3 is TGTGCCAGCAGTTTAGGGGGTCTCTATGGCTACACCTTC. This translates into CASSLGGLYGYTF.